One T cell receptor (beta chain) is described in this entry. These data come from a study of blood T cell repertoires in COVID-19. On the study more broadly: The origin of the acute and convalescent COVID-19 samples was the United States, Italy and Spain. From T cells, B-cell-depleted T cells, or PBMCs came the material, which was cDNA or gDNA.

The CDR3 consists of 15 residues. J lost 4 bases, V lost 7 bases, and 9 bases had no gene match. CDR1 and CDR2 from the germline V gene are MNHEY and SMNVEV (reference sequence). Authors' methods: Reference gene primers were amplified, and this amplification served to estimate nucleated cell counts. Only in-frame clones appear in the TCRdb table, and some are missing; sequencing was by immunoSEQ multiplex PCR. V, J and clone size are those of that table, while D and trimming were read from the DNA. The sample comprises about 68,000 clones, 90% of which are singletons, and less than 0.6% rests with the top ten. Enrolment of Seattle patients took place during active infection, and they were followed longitudinally.

V and J are TRBV27 and TRBJ2-1; 8 nucleotides agree with TRBD2. Material for sequencing was peripheral blood. The receptor comes from a man aged 50 or older with COVID-19, enrolled during active disease. As DNA, the CDR3 is TGTGCCAGCATACCGCGGACTAGCAGATACAATGAGCAGTTCTTC. This encodes CASIPRTSRYNEQFF.